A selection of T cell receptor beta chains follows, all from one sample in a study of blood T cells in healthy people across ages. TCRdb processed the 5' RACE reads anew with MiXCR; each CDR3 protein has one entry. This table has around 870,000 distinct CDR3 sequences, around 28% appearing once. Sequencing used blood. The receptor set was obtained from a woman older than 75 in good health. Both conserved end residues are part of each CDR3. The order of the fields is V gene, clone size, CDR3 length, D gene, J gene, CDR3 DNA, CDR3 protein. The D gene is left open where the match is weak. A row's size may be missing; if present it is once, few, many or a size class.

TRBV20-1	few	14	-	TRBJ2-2	TGCAGTGCTAGAAGAAGCGGAAACACCGGGGAGCTGTTTTTT	CSARRSGNTGELFF
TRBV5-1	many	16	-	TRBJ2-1	TGCGCCAGCAGCTTAATGGCGTCGAGCTCCTACAATGAGCAGTTCTTC	CASSLMASSSYNEQFF
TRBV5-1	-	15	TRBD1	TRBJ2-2	TGCGCCAGCAGCACAGGGGGCCTGGGCACCGGGGAGCTGTTTTTT	CASSTGGLGTGELFF
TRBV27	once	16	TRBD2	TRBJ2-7	TGTGCCAGCAGTCCACAGACTAGCGGGAGGTCCTACGAGCAGTACTTC	CASSPQTSGRSYEQYF
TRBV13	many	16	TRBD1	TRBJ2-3	TGTGCCAGCAGCTTAGGCCCACAGGGGTTCCCAGATACGCAGTATTTT	CASSLGPQGFPDTQYF
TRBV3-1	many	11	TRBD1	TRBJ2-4	TGTGCCAGCAGCCAAGCCGGGACAGAGTACTTC	CASSQAGTEYF
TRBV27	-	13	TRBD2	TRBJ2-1	TGTGCCAGCAGTTTAGGCCTAGCGGATGAGCAGTTCTTC	CASSLGLADEQFF
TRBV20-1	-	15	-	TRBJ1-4	TGCAGTGCTAGAGACCCAGGACGGAATAATGAAAAACTGTTTTTT	CSARDPGRNNEKLFF
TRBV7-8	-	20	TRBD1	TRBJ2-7	TGTGCCAGCAGCCCTCAGGGTATGGGGACAGGGGGACCAAGCTCCTACGAGCAGTACTTC	CASSPQGMGTGGPSSYEQYF
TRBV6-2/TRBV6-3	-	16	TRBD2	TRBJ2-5	TGTGCCAGCAGTTCATCTAGCGGGGGGTCCTACAATGAGCAGTACTTC	CASSSSSGGSYNEQYF
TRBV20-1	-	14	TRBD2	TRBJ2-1	TGCAGTGCTGGAAGGGCTAGCGGGGACAATGAGCAGTTCTTC	CSAGRASGDNEQFF
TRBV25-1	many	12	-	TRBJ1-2	TGTGCCAACCCTCGGGGGGGCTATGGCTACACCTTC	CANPRGGYGYTF
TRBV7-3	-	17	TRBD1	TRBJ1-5	TGTGCCAGCAGCTTTGGGGGCCAGGGGGCGAGCAATCAGCCCCAGCATTTT	CASSFGGQGASNQPQHF
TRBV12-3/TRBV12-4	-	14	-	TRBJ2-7	TGTGCCCTTATCCAGGTCTTGTATAACTACGAGCAGTACTTC	CALIQVLYNYEQYF
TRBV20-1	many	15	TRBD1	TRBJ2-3	TGCAGTGAAAAACCGGGACAGGGGTTTTCAGATACGCAGTATTTT	CSEKPGQGFSDTQYF
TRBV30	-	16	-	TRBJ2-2	TGTGCCTGGAGTGTACGGGTTCGTAAAGAACTCGGGGAGCTGTTTTTT	CAWSVRVRKELGELFF
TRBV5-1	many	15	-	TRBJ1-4	TGCGCCAGCAGCCCAAGAGGCAATAACGAAGAAAAACTGTTTTTT	CASSPRGNNEEKLFF
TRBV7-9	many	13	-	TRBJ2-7	TGTGCCAGCAGCACGGGGGACTTTAGCAAGGAGTACTTC	CASSTGDFSKEYF
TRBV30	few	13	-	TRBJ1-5	TGTGCCTGGAGTGTCGGGGGGGATCAGCCCCAGCATTTT	CAWSVGGDQPQHF
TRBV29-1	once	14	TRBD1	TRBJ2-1	TGCAGCACCTGGACAGGGAGCTCCTACAATGAGCAGTTCTTC	CSTWTGSSYNEQFF